This T cell receptor (beta chain) was identified during a study of regulatory T cells in long-lasting Graves disease. The table lists this clonotype with a few counts. The antigen remains undetermined. This CDR3 comprises 16 residues. V shed 4 bases and J 4 bases; nucleotides not matched to a gene: 7. The germline CDR1 and CDR2 sequences are SGDLS and YYNGEE. Broader study findings: Persistent patients had more shared public clonotypes (fewer than 3,000) than new patients (roughly 970). Persistent disease was associated with favored TRBV28 usage and with favored use of TRBJ1-2 and TRBJ2-5.

The time point is: newly diagnosed GD, antithyroid drugs for less than 3 months. PBMCs provided the RNA from which the TCR library was made. Assembly of TCR beta libraries relied on iRepertoire HTBI primers together with Arm-PCR of CDR3 regions. TCRdb itself ran the multiplex PCR reads through MiXCR, one entry per CDR3 protein. The data show 620,000 or so distinct CDR3 sequences, with roughly 15% seen just once and about 20% held by the top ten. This same sample was also part of a study on T cells in Graves' hyperthyroidism and ophthalmopathy. That source reports: Hyperthyroidism was newly diagnosed in patients aged 18 to 65 (duration under 2 months). Stable hyperthyroidism was separated from ophthalmopathy by a model based on 13 V-J features.

This clonotype originated in a woman aged 30 to 39 with Graves disease. This material consisted of peripheral blood mononuclear cells (PBMCs), taken at new diagnosis, from a patient treated with antithyroid drugs. The rearrangement links TRBV9 to TRBJ2-3; TRBD2 matches at 12 bases. The chain's CDR3 is CASSLRLAGVPDTQYF. CDR3 bases: TGTGCCAGCAGCCTACGACTAGCGGGAGTCCCAGATACGCAGTATTTT.